This T cell receptor beta chain appears in the sequencing data of a study of response to subunit inactivated influenza vaccine. Whole-study findings and limits: New T cells are recruited in small numbers by each seasonal influenza vaccination, according to the authors' suggestion.

The CDR3 totals 12 residues. Germline assignment: CDR1 MDHEN and CDR2 SYDVKM. V was cut by 5 bases and J by 9 bases, with 14 bases left in between. To note about this clonotype: What it binds is not known.

TCRdb reprocessed the RT-PCR reads via MiXCR and lists one record per CDR3 protein. The sample contains roughly 780,000 distinct CDR3 sequences, about 18% of which appear only once. Material: PBMCs from blood, obtained 5 days after vaccination. The receptor was derived from a man aged 45-65 years who received an inactivated influenza vaccine. The chain uses TRBV28 and TRBJ2-7; D is unresolved. CDR3 loop: CASSPLSWGQYF. Here the CDR3 DNA reads TGTGCCAGCAGTCCCCTTTCCTGGGGGCAGTACTTC.